Shown below are 10 T cell receptor beta chains from a single sample sequenced in a study of T cell clonotyping in hematopoietic cell transplantation. Assay: immunoSEQ multiplex PCR; the TCRdb copy retains only in-frame clones and omits some. The table has some 40,000 clones, around 95% seen once. Material: peripheral blood mononuclear cells. The receptors here all came from a woman in her fifties or sixties in good health. Some clones in this sample may be carry-over from other donors' samples.

This chain's CDR3 is CASSPGLAVRETQYF. The CDR3, as DNA: TGTGCCAGCAGCCCAGGGCTAGCAGTTCGGGAGACCCAGTACTTC. The chain combines TRBV6-1 with TRBJ2-5, with D possibly being TRBD1 or TRBD2 (5 bases each). Germline CDR1 is MNHNS and CDR2 is SASEGT. The CDR3 extends over 15 amino acids. V dropped 6 bases and J dropped 5 bases, with 19 bases sitting between them.

The chain combines TRBV7-2 with TRBJ1-5; D remains ambiguous. Germline V gene lookup returns CDR1 SGHTA and CDR2 FQGNSA. V lost 1 base and J lost 6, with 7 bases in between. This CDR3 region has 13 residues. CDR3 in amino acids: CASSLVHGQPQHF. The DNA for the CDR3 is TGTGCCAGCAGCTTAGTTCACGGTCAGCCCCAGCATTTT.

The chain is built from TRBV5-4 and TRBJ2-1; D not resolved. From germline, CDR1 is SGHNT and CDR2 YYREEE (reference sequence). CDR3 size: 14 residues. V lost 4 bases and J 2 bases, leaving 10 bases between the germline ends. CDR3 in amino acids: CASSPPGPYNEQFF. DNA of the CDR3: TGTGCCAGCAGCCCTCCTGGCCCCTACAATGAGCAGTTCTTC.

The chain has TRBV6-1 and TRBJ2-7; 11 bases are shared with TRBD1. V shed 2 bases and J 6 bases; nucleotides not matched to a gene: 6. Germline CDR1 reads MNHNS; CDR2 reads SASEGT. The CDR3 extends over 15 amino acids. CDR3 region: CASSEFQGTGGEQYF. The CDR3, as DNA: TGTGCCAGCAGTGAATTCCAAGGGACAGGGGGCGAGCAGTACTTC.

V is TRBV19 and J is TRBJ1-1; D is unclear. The CDR3 length is 13 residues. Germline lookup yields CDR1 LNHDA and CDR2 SQIVND (reference sequence). Trimming stripped 4 bases from V and 3 bases from J, with 9 bases between. The CDR3 reads CASSKTRDTEAFF. Here the CDR3 DNA reads TGTGCCAGTAGTAAGACAAGGGACACTGAAGCTTTCTTT.

This chain links TRBV19 with TRBJ2-7; D possibly corresponds to TRBD1 (5 bases). Germline values: CDR1 LNHDA, CDR2 SQIVND (reference sequence). The V end lost 1 base, the J end lost 5 bases, and 9 bases lay between the germline ends. There are 13 residues in the CDR3. Here the CDR3 DNA reads TGTGCCAGTAGTATAGCCATCAGGGACGAGCAGTACTTC. This encodes CASSIAIRDEQYF. The variable domain in full, completed from reference TRBV19 and TRBJ2-7, reads DGGITQSPKYLFRKEGQNVTLSCEQNLNHDAMYWYRQDPGQGLRLIYYSQIVNDFQKGDIAEGYSVSREKKESFPLTVTSAQKNPTAFYLCASSIAIRDEQYFGPGTRLTVT.

Only one count was recorded for this clone. The chain combines TRBV4-1 with TRBJ2-3; TRBD1 matches at 10 bases. This CDR3 spans 17 amino acids. The V and J ends lost 0 bases and 1 base, in that order; junction bases with no gene match: 4. Germline V CDR1 and CDR2: MGHRA, YSYEKL. In DNA, the CDR3 is TGCGCCAGCAGCCAAGATCTTGGGACAGGGGGCACAGATACGCAGTATTTT. Amino acid sequence: CASSQDLGTGGTDTQYF.

The chain combines TRBV5-4 with TRBJ1-2; 8 bases are shared with TRBD1. From germline, CDR1 is SGHNT and CDR2 YYREEE (reference sequence). This CDR3 contains 15 residues. The V and J ends lost 4 bases and 2 bases, in that order; junction bases with no gene match: 7. CDR3 bases: TGTGCCAGCAGCCCCGGGCAGGGGGCGAACTATGGCTACACCTTC. Protein: CASSPGQGANYGYTF.

The chain combines TRBV13 with TRBJ2-2; D unclear. Germline CDR1 is PRHDT and CDR2 is FYEKMQ (reference sequence). V was shortened by 3 bases and J by 0 bases, with 8 bases between the two germline ends. This CDR3 has 15 amino acids. CDR3 nucleotides: TGTGCCAGCAGCTTCGGCCATCCGAACACCGGGGAGCTGTTTTTT. Protein: CASSFGHPNTGELFF.

The chain links TRBV6-5 to TRBJ1-1; D possibly corresponds to TRBD1 (6 bases). The CDR3 length is 14 residues. V was cut by 0 bases and J by 5 bases, with 10 bases left in between. The germline gives CDR1 MNHEY, CDR2 SVGAGI. CDR3 in amino acids: CASSYSKGGTEAFF. CDR3 nucleotides: TGTGCCAGCAGTTACTCCAAAGGGGGGACTGAAGCTTTCTTT.